Listed here is a single TCR beta chain. Measured with immunoSEQ multiplex PCR; TCRdb has only the in-frame clones, and not every one. The sample holds tens of thousands of clones, approximately 94% seen once. The data originate from a study of OX40 agonist ivuxolimab in advanced cancers. The specimen comprised CD4+ or CD8+ T cells sorted from blood, sampled in a trial of the OX40 agonist ivuxolimab. The clonotype originates from an adult with an advanced solid tumor such as melanoma, head and neck, liver or kidney cancer.

CDR3: CASSYEQATNSYEQYF. For the CDR3, the DNA is TGCGCCAGCAGCTACGAACAGGCCACCAACTCCTACGAGCAGTACTTC. This rearrangement joins TRBV5-1 to TRBJ2-7; D is possibly TRBD1 (5 bases). This CDR3 has 16 residues. V lost 3 bases and J lost 0, with 16 bases in between. The germline V gene encodes CDR1 SGHRS and CDR2 YFSETQ.